The T cell receptor (beta chain) described here comes from a study of graft-versus-host responses after intestinal transplantation (dated by TCRdb to about 2021). For the study in its entirety: The transplants that recipients received were multivisceral, liver-intestinal, or isolated intestinal. Bulk TCR-beta CDR3 sequencing was used to track graft-versus-host and host-versus-graft alloreactive T cell clones in the graft, circulation and bone marrow after intestinal transplantation. A peak of at least 4% donor T cells among recipient peripheral blood mononuclear cells was the definition used for donor T cell macrochimerism. To identify alloreactive clones, pre-transplant mixed lymphocyte reaction products were sequenced and then compared with unstimulated pre-transplant donor and recipient T cells. Of the roughly 25 intestinal transplant recipients enrolled in the cohort, one of whom was a retransplant, a few patients without pretransplant specimens were excluded. Every recipient was given anti-thymocyte globulin induction, then maintenance tacrolimus and steroids for about 3 years. Instead of going to the commercial service, samples from a few later patients were sequenced in-house on an Illumina MiSeq and processed with MiXCR. Findings and caveats that apply to the study as a whole: GvH clones were found in recipient bone marrow, and some of the GvH clones appeared earlier in ileal mucosa or blood, which is consistent with an intestinal mucosal origin. Patients with donor T cell macrochimerism had high GvH to HvG T cell clonal ratios in their allografts. The conclusions were limited by the relatively low number and heterogeneity of the intestinal transplant patients. Early after transplant, declines in HvG clones were associated with peak levels of circulating GvH clones.

The library was generated by the immunoSEQ multiplex PCR assay. In most patients, genomic DNA was isolated using the Qiagen DNeasy Blood and Tissue Kit and sent frozen to Adaptive Biotechnologies for TCR sequencing. For most patients, high-throughput TCR-beta CDR3 sequencing of genomic DNA was performed by Adaptive Biotechnologies. On the study's bioinformatics: TCR sequencing data were retrieved from Adaptive's ImmunoSEQ software for around 20 patients, whereas a few other patients were processed with MiXCR and VDJtools. CD4 versus CD8 sorting errors were corrected by removing sequences found in both subsets at a frequency ratio below 5:1. CDR3 nucleotide sequences shared by donor and recipient were removed because the origin of these sequences could not be assigned. To count as alloreactive, a clone needed at least 2-fold expansion over unstimulated cells and a minimum CFSE-low frequency of 0.002% (template counts) or 0.001% (read counts). A clone was considered mappable if detected in the sequenced pre-transplant spleen, lymph node, or MLR CFSE-low populations of the donor or recipient. Cumulative frequency of alloreactive clones was calculated as a percentage of all sequences weighted by copy number. In TCRdb, the immuneACCESS table is reduced to in-frame sequences with V and J assigned. These tables do not hold every clone; where another copy was compared, an unresolved V gene accounts for under half, and the others remain unexplained. V and J calls and clone size are given by that table; D and trimming were obtained from the DNA. Here the sample has around 95,000 clones; about 90% occur a single time. Jointly, the top ten make up roughly 0.95% of the sample.

The CDR3 runs 15 amino acids, cysteine and phenylalanine included. The sequence is cut down to CDR3 DNA, 45 bases in frame from base 1. The germline ends are 16 bases apart after V is trimmed by 5 bases and J by 2 bases. Per the germline V gene, MDHEN is the CDR1 and SYDVKM is the CDR2. On this clone itself: Its cognate antigen has yet to be identified. Per-base qualities were not stored, and no clone one base away is much larger.

Per the publication, the time point label means: cells obtained before transplantation from donor or recipient. CD3+CD4+ and CD3+CD8+ populations were FACS-sorted from unstimulated pre-transplant donor and recipient cells taken from spleen or lymph nodes. Sample: unstimulated CD4+ T cells sorted from spleen or lymph node cells, taken before transplant. The sequence came from a human donor who was the organ donor for an intestinal transplant. This receptor chain uses TRBV28 and TRBJ2-7; D gene: possibly TRBD1, on 6 matching bases. The sequenced DNA: TGTGCCAGCAGTCCAACTCCGGGACAACCCTACGAGCAGTACTTC. It specifies CASSPTPGQPYEQYF.